The TCR beta chain under discussion was sequenced for a study of blood T cell repertoires in COVID-19. Libraries were prepared by immunoSEQ multiplex PCR; TCRdb keeps only in-frame clonotypes and omits some of them. This sample yields roughly 250,000 clones, of which roughly four fifths are seen a single time; about 8% belongs to the top ten. The CDR3 loop spans 16 amino acids. The V gene end was trimmed by 1 base and the J gene end by 4 bases; junction bases not matched to a gene: 5. Germline CDR1 is SGDLS and CDR2 is YYNGEE. V usage is TRBV9 and J usage is TRBJ2-5, with 12 bases that match TRBD2. This TCR was sampled from a woman aged 45 to 65 with acute or convalescent COVID-19. The material sequenced was peripheral blood. The CDR3 DNA reads TGTGCCAGCAGCGTACTAGCGGGAGGGCCGGGAGAGACCCAGTACTTC. Translation: CASSVLAGGPGETQYF.